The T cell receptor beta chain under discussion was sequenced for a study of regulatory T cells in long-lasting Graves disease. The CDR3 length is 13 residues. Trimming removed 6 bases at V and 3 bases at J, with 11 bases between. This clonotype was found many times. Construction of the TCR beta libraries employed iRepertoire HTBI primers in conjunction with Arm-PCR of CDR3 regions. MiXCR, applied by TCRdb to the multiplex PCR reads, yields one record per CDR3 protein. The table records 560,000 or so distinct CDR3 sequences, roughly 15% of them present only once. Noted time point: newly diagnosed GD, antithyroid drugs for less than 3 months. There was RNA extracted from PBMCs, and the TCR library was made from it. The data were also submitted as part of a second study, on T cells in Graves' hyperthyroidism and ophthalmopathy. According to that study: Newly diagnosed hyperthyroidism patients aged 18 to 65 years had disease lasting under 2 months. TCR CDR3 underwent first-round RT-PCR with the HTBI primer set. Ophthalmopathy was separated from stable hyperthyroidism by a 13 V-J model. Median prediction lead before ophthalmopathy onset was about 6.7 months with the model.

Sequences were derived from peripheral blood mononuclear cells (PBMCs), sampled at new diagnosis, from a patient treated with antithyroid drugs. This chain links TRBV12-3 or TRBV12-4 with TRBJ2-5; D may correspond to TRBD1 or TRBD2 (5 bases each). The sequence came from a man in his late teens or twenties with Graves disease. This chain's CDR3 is CASSYLGEETQYF. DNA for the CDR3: TGTGCCAGCAGCTACCTGGGGGAAGAGACCCAGTACTTC.